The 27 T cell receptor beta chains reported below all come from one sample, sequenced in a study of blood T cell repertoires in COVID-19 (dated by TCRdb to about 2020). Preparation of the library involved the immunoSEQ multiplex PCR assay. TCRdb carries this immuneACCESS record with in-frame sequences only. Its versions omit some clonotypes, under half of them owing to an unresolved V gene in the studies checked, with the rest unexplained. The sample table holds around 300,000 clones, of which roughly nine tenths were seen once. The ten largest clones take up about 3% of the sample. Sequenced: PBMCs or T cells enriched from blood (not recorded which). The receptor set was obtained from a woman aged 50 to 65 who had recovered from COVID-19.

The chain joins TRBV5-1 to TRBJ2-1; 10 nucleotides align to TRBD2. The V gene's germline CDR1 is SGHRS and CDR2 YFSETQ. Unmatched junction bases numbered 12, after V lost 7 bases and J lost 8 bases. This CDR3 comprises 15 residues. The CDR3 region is CASYRGTSVTYEQFF. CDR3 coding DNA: TGCGCCAGCTATCGCGGGACTAGCGTTACATATGAGCAGTTCTTC.

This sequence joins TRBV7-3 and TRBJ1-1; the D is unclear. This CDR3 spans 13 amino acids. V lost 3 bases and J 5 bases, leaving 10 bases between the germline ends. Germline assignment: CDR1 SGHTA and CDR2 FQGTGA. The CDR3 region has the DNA TGTGCCAGCAGCTTGGGAGACCAGACTGAAGCTTTCTTT. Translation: CASSLGDQTEAFF. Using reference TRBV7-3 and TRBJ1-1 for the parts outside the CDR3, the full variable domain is GAGVSQTPSNKVTEKGKYVELRCDPISGHTALYWYRQSLGQGPEFLIYFQGTGAADDSGLPNDRFFAVRPEGSVSTLKIQRTERGDSAVYLCASSLGDQTEAFFGQGTRLTVV.

Here the CDR3 DNA reads TGTGCCAGCAGACGGACACTCCAAGAGACCCAGTACTTC. It encodes CASRRTLQETQYF. The chain combines TRBV6-5 with TRBJ2-5, with D maybe TRBD1 (5 bases). V lost 6 bases and J lost 1, with 9 bases in between. This CDR3 is 13 amino acids long. Germline V gene data show CDR1 as MNHEY and CDR2 as SVGAGI.

Here the CDR3 reads CATSLSGSVRETQYF. Written as DNA, the CDR3 is TGTGCCACCAGTCTTAGCGGGAGCGTGAGGGAGACCCAGTACTTC. The chain couples TRBV24-1 to TRBJ2-5, with 9 bases aligning to TRBD2. V lost 6 bases to trimming and J lost 5 bases; unmatched junction nucleotides: 9. The CDR3 consists of 15 residues. CDR1 and CDR2 from the germline V gene are KGHDR and SFDVKD.

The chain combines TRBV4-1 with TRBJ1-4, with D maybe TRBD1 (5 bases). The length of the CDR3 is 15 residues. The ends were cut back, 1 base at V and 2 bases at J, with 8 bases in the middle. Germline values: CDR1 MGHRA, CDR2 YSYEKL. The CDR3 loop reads CASSQVGVTNEKLFF. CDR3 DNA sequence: TGCGCCAGCAGCCAAGTAGGGGTCACTAATGAAAAACTGTTTTTT.

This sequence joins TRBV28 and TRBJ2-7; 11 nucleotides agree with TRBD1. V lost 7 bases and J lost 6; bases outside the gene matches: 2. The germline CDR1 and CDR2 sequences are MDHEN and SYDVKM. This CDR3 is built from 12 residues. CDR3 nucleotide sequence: TGTGCCAGCATGGACAGGGGGCGCGAGCAGTACTTC. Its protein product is CASMDRGREQYF.

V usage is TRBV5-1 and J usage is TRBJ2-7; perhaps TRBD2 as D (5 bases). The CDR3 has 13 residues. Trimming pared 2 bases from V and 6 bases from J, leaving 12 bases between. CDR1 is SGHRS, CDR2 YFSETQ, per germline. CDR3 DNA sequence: TGCGCCAGCAGCTTAACCGGGAACGGCGAGCAGTACTTC. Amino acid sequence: CASSLTGNGEQYF.

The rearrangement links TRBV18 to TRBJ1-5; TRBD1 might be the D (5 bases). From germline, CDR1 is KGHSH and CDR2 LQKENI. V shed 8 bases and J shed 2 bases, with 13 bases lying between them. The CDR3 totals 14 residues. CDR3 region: CASTPGERNQPQHF. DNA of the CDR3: TGTGCCAGCACGCCGGGGGAGCGCAATCAGCCCCAGCATTTT. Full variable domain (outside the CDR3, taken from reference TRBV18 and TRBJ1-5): NAGVMQNPRHLVRRRGQEARLRCSPMKGHSHVYWYRQLPEEGLKFMVYLQKENIIDESGMPKERFSAEFPKEGPSILRIQQVVRGDSAAYFCASTPGERNQPQHFGDGTRLSIL.

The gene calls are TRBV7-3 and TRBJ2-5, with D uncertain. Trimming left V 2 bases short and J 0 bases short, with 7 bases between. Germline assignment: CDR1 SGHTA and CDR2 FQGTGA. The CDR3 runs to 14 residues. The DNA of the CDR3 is TGTGCCAGCAGCTTAGTGGCAAACCAAGAGACCCAGTACTTC. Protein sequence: CASSLVANQETQYF. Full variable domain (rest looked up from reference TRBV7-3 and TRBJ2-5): GAGVSQTPSNKVTEKGKYVELRCDPISGHTALYWYRQSLGQGPEFLIYFQGTGAADDSGLPNDRFFAVRPEGSVSTLKIQRTERGDSAVYLCASSLVANQETQYFGPGTRLLVL.

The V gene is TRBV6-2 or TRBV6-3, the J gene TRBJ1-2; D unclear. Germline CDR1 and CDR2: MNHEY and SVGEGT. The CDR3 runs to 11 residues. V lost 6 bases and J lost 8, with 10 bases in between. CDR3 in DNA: TGTGCCAGCAGCCTCAGCGTGGGCTACACCTTC. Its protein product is CASSLSVGYTF.

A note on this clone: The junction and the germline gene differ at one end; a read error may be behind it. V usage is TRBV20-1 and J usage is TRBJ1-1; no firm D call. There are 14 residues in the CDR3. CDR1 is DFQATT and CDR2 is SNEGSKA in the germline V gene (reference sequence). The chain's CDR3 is CSASHSSGRLGIVF. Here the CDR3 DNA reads TGCAGTGCTAGTCACAGCTCCGGGAGACTCGGAATTGTCTTT.

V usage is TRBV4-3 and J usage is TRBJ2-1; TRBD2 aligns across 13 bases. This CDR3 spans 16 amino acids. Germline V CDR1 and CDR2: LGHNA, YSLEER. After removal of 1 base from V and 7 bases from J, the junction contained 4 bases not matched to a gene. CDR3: CASSQVRTSGSNEQFF. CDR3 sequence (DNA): TGCGCCAGCAGCCAAGTTAGGACTAGCGGGAGTAATGAGCAGTTCTTC.

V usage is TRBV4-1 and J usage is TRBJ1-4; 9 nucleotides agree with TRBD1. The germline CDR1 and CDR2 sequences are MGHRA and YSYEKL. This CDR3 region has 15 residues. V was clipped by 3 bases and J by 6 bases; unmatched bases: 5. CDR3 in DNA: TGCGCCAGCAGCCACAGACAGGGGGTTGATGAAAAACTGTTTTTT. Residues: CASSHRQGVDEKLFF.

The DNA for the CDR3 is TGTGCCAGCTCACCTAGCCGACAGGGGGACGAGCAGTACTTC. It is translated as CASSPSRQGDEQYF. The rearrangement joins TRBV18 to TRBJ2-7; 9 bases are shared with TRBD1. V trimming: 3 bases; J trimming: 5 bases; junction bases outside the gene matches: 5. Per the germline V gene, CDR1 is KGHSH and CDR2 is LQKENI. The CDR3 runs 14 residues.

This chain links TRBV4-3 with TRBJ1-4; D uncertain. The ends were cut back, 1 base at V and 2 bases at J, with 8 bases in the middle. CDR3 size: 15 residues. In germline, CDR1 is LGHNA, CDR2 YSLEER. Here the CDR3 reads CASSQGVFTNEKLFF. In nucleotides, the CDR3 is TGCGCCAGCAGCCAAGGAGTGTTCACTAATGAAAAACTGTTTTTT.

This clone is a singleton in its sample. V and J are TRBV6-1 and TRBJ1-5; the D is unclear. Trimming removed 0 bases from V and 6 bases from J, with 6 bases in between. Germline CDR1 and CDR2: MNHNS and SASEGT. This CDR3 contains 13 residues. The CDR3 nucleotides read TGTGCCAGCAGTGAAGCGGTGAGTCAGCCCCAGCATTTT. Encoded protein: CASSEAVSQPQHF.

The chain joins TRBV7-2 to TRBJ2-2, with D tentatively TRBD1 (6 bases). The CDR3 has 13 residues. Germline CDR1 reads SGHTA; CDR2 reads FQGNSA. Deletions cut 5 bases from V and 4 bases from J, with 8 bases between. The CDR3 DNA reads TGTGCCAGCAGCGGACAGCTCACCGGGGAGCTGTTTTTT. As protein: CASSGQLTGELFF.

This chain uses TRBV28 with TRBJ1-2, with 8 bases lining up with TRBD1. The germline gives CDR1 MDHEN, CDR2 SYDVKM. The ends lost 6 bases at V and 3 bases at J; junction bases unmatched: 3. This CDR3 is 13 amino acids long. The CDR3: CASSQDRDYGYTF. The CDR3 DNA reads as TGTGCCAGCAGCCAGGACAGGGACTATGGCTACACCTTC.

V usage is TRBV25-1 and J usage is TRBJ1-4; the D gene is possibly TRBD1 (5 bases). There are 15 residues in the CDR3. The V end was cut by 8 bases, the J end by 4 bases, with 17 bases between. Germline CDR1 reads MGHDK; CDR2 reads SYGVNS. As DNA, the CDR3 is TGTGCCAGCTCGCCGGCCGGGGGAAATAATGAAAAACTGTTTTTT. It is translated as CASSPAGGNNEKLFF.

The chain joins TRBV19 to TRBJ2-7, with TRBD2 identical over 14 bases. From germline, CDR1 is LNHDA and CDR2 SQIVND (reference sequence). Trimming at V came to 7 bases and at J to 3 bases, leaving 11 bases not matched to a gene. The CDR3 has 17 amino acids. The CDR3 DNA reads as TGTGCCAGTACCGCATCCCCCGGGACTAGCGGGAGCTACGAGCAGTACTTC. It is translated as CASTASPGTSGSYEQYF.

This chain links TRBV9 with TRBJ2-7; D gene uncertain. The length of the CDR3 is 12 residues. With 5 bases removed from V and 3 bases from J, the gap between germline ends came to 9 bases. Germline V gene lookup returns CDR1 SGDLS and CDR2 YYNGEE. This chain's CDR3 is CASSLVHYEQYF. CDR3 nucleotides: TGTGCCAGCAGTCTAGTCCACTACGAGCAGTACTTC.

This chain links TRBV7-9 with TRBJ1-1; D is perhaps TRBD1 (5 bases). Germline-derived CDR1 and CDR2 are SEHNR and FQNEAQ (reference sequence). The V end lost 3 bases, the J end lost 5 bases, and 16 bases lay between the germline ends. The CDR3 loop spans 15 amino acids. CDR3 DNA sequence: TGTGCCAGCAGCTTGACAGCCCTCGGGGGAACTGAAGCTTTCTTT. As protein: CASSLTALGGTEAFF.

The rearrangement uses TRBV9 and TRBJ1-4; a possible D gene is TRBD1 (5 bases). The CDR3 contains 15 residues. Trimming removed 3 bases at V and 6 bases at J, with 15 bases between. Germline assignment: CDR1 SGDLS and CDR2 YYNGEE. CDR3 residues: CASSETRRGYEKLFF. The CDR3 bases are TGTGCCAGCAGCGAAACAAGGAGGGGTTATGAAAAACTGTTTTTT.

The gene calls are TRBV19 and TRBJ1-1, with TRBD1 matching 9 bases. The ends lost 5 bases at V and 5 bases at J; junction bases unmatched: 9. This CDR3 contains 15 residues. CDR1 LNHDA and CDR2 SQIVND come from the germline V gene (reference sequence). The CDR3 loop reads CASSPPTGGGTEAFF. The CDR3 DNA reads TGTGCCAGTAGTCCACCGACAGGGGGAGGAACTGAAGCTTTCTTT.

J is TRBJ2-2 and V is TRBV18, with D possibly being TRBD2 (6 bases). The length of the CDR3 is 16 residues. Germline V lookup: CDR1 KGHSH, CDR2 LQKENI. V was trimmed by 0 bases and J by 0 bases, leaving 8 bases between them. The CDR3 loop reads CASSPPGTSNTGELFF. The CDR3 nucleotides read TGTGCCAGCTCACCACCCGGGACTTCGAACACCGGGGAGCTGTTTTTT.

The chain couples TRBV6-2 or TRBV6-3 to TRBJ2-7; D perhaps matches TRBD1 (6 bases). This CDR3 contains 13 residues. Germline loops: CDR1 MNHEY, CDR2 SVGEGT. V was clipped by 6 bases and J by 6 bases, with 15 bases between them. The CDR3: CASSDRTVGEQYF. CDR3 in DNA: TGTGCCAGCAGCGACAGGACGGTGGGCGAGCAGTACTTC.

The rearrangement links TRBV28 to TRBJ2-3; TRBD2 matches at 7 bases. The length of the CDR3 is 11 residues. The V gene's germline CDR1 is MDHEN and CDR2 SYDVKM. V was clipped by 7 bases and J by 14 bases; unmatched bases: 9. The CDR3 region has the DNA TGTGCCAGCAACGATCGGATAGCGGGGTATTTT. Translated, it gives CASNDRIAGYF.